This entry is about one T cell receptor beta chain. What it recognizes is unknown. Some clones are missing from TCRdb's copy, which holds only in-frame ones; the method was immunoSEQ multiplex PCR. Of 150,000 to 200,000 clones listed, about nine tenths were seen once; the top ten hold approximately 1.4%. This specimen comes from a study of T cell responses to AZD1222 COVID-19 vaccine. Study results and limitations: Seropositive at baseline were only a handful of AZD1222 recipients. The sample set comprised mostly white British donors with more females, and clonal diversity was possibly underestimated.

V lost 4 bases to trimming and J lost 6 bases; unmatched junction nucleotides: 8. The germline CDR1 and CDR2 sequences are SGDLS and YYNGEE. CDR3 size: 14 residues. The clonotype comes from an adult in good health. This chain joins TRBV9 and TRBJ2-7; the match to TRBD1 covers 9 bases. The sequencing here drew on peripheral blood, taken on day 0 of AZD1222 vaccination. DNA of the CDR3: TGTGCCAGCAGCTCAGATTGGACAGGGGCCGAGCAGTACTTC. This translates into CASSSDWTGAEQYF.